Below, one T cell receptor beta chain is given with its context. CD8 cells regarded as naive lacked CD45RO, were positively chosen for CCR7, and omitted terminally differentiated effector memory CD45RA+ cells. Some clones are missing from TCRdb's copy, which holds only in-frame ones; the method was immunoSEQ multiplex PCR. This sample carries about 750,000 clones, approximately 92% of them seen once, and the ten largest clones take 24%. This record belongs to a study of shared clonotypes between healthy human individuals. This TCR was recovered from a man younger than 45 in good health. The sample taken for sequencing was naive CD8+ T cells sorted from blood.

This CDR3 reads CASSGPGASGYEQFF. The DNA of the CDR3 is TGTGCCAGCAGCGGCCCTGGGGCTAGCGGGTATGAGCAGTTCTTC. The chain is built from TRBV7-9 and TRBJ2-1, with 8 bases matching TRBD2. The length of the CDR3 is 15 residues. V lost 5 bases and J lost 8; bases outside the gene matches: 11. Germline CDR1 is SEHNR and CDR2 is FQNEAQ (reference sequence).